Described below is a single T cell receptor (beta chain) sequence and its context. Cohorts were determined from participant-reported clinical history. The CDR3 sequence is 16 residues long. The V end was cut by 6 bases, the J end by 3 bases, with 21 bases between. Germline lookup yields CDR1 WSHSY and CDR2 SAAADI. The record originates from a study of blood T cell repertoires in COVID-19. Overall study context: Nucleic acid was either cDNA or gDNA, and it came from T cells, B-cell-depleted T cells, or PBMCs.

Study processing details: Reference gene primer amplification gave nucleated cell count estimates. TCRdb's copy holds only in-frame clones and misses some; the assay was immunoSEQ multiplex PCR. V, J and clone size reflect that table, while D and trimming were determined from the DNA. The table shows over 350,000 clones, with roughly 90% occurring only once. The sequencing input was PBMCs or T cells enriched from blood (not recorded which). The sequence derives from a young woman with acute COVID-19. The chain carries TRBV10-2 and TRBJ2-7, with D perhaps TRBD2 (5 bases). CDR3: CASRDARLAEGYEQYF. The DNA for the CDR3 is TGCGCCAGCAGGGACGCCAGGCTAGCTGAAGGCTACGAGCAGTACTTC.